The 16 T cell receptor beta chains listed next were all sequenced from one sample in a study of graft-versus-host responses after intestinal transplantation. The researchers put roughly 200,000 CFSE-labeled responder cells into plates with roughly 200,000 irradiated, violet-dye-labeled stimulator cells. Clones were sequenced by immunoSEQ multiplex PCR, and TCRdb holds only the in-frame ones, with some missing. The table has around 21,000 clones, roughly 33% seen once. The material sequenced was alloreactive CD8+ T cells from a mixed lymphocyte reaction culture, taken before intestinal transplant. Specified subset: CFSE-low proliferating T cells sorted from approximately 6-day pre-transplant mixed lymphocyte reaction (GvH or HvG direction). These receptors were taken from a human patient who received an intestinal transplant.

V and J are TRBV7-6 and TRBJ2-7; no definite D call. V was clipped by 5 bases and J by 7 bases, with 12 bases between them. Germline V lookup: CDR1 SGHVS, CDR2 FNYEAQ. The CDR3 contains 12 residues. The CDR3 spells CASSPRLQEQYF. Here the CDR3 DNA reads TGTGCCAGCAGCCCAAGACTTCAGGAGCAGTACTTC.

The V and J genes are TRBV28 and TRBJ2-7, with D uncertain. Per germline, CDR1 MDHEN and CDR2 SYDVKM. This CDR3 is built from 14 residues. V dropped 4 bases and J dropped 0 bases, with 10 bases sitting between them. The CDR3 nucleotides are TGTGCCAGCAGTTCCGTAAACCTCTCCTACGAGCAGTACTTC. Encoded protein: CASSSVNLSYEQYF. The full variable domain, rest sourced from reference TRBV28 and TRBJ2-7, is DVKVTQSSRYLVKRTGEKVFLECVQDMDHENMFWYRQDPGLGLRLIYFSYDVKMKEKGDIPEGYSVSREKKERFSLILESASTNQTSMYLCASSSVNLSYEQYFGPGTRLTVT.

The chain joins TRBV10-3 to TRBJ2-1; 8 bases agree with TRBD1. This CDR3 contains 15 residues. The germline gives CDR1 ENHRY, CDR2 SYGVKD. With V trimmed by 6 bases and J by 2 bases, 6 bases remained unmatched. The CDR3 DNA follows: TGTGCCATCAGCTTGACAGGGGACCCCTACAATGAGCAGTTCTTC. Its translation is CAISLTGDPYNEQFF.

The chain joins TRBV6-5 to TRBJ2-2; D is undetermined. V was clipped by 9 bases and J by 6 bases, with 8 bases between them. The CDR3 totals 11 residues. Germline V lookup: CDR1 MNHEY, CDR2 SVGAGI. The CDR3, as DNA: TGTGCCAGTTCATGGTCCGGGGAGCTGTTTTTT. Amino acids: CASSWSGELFF.

Comments on this clone: A junction boundary mismatches the germline segment, possibly from a read error. Additional DNA sequences in this sample encode the identical CDR3. The chain combines TRBV4-1 with TRBJ1-2, with 7 bases identical to TRBD1. Germline CDR1 MGHRA, CDR2 YSYEKL. The CDR3 runs 16 residues. The CDR3 loop is CASSQFTGQKNDGYTF. The CDR3 DNA reads TGTGCCAGCAGCCAATTTACGGGACAGAAGAACGATGGCTACACCTTC.

The genes are TRBV5-1 and TRBJ2-1; 13 bases are a match to TRBD2. V gave up 4 bases and J gave up 8 bases; unmatched junction bases: 6. This CDR3 contains 15 residues. The V gene's germline CDR1 is SGHRS and CDR2 YFSETQ. In DNA, the CDR3 is TGCGCCAGCAGCGTCGGGACTAGCGGGAAGGATGAGCAGTTCTTC. This codes for CASSVGTSGKDEQFF.

The chain is built from TRBV27 and TRBJ2-1; 7 nucleotides agree with TRBD2. Looked up from germline, CDR1 is MNHEY and CDR2 is SMNVEV (reference sequence). The CDR3 has 14 residues. V lost 2 bases to trimming and J lost 8 bases; unmatched junction nucleotides: 6. CDR3 DNA sequence: TGTGCCAGCAGTTTAGGCGGGAGTTTTTATGAGCAGTTCTTC. The encoded protein is CASSLGGSFYEQFF.

V is TRBV19 and J is TRBJ2-7; TRBD2 agrees at 12 bases. CDR1 is LNHDA, CDR2 SQIVND, per germline (reference sequence). V trimming: 2 bases; J trimming: 6 bases; junction bases outside the gene matches: 11. There are 17 residues in the CDR3. The CDR3 here is CASSILPTSGSGLEQYF. CDR3 in DNA: TGTGCCAGTAGTATATTGCCGACTAGCGGGAGCGGCCTCGAGCAGTACTTC.

The table lists this clone with a few counts. The chain employs TRBV6-5 and TRBJ2-3, with 9 bases matching TRBD1. V was pared by 9 bases and J by 2 bases, with 3 bases of the junction left unmatched. The germline CDR1 and CDR2 sequences are MNHEY and SVGAGI. The CDR3 has 13 amino acids. In DNA, the CDR3 is TGTGCCAGTACAGGGGGCAACACAGATACGCAGTATTTT. Its translation: CASTGGNTDTQYF.

There are a few counts of this clone. The J gene is TRBJ2-7, the V gene TRBV19; TRBD1 matches at 7 bases. The CDR3 spans 15 residues. CDR1 and CDR2 (germline): LNHDA, SQIVND (reference sequence). The V and J ends lost 4 bases and 2 bases, in that order; junction bases with no gene match: 8. DNA of the CDR3: TGTGCCAGTAGTAGATACGGGACAGAAGCCTACGAGCAGTACTTC. The encoded protein is CASSRYGTEAYEQYF.

The chain combines TRBV15 with TRBJ2-7; possible D gene TRBD2, 6 bases. V was pared by 11 bases and J by 5 bases, with 19 bases between. The germline CDR1 and CDR2 sequences are LNHNV and YYDKDF (reference sequence). This CDR3 contains 13 residues. In DNA form, the CDR3 reads TGTGCCGCAAGCTCCGGACTAAACGACGAGCAGTACTTC. Amino acids: CAASSGLNDEQYF.

V and J are TRBV2 and TRBJ2-7; D might be TRBD2 (7 bases). CDR3 length: 14 residues. Germline lookup yields CDR1 SNHLY and CDR2 FYNNEI. Trimming took off 3 bases at V and 2 bases at J, with 11 bases between the two ends. CDR3 nucleotide sequence: TGTGCCAGCAGTGAGGGGGGGCGACCCTACGAGCAGTACTTC. It encodes CASSEGGRPYEQYF.

With regard to this clone: This is likely a read error, given that the CDR3 carries no conserved phenylalanine or tryptophan at its end. The chain carries TRBV19 and TRBJ2-7; D is ambiguous. The CDR3 has 14 amino acids. V was pared by 4 bases and J by 2 bases, with 12 bases between. CDR1 and CDR2 from the germline V gene are LNHDA and SQIVND (reference sequence). This chain's CDR3 is CASSTGLLPYEQYL. The CDR3 nucleotides read TGTGCCAGTAGTACGGGCTTACTACCCTACGAGCAGTACCTC.

This chain links TRBV28 with TRBJ2-1, with TRBD2 matching over 7 bases. CDR1 MDHEN and CDR2 SYDVKM come from the germline V gene. The CDR3 is made up of 12 amino acids. The V gene end was trimmed by 10 bases and the J gene end by 5 bases; junction bases not matched to a gene: 5. In DNA form, the CDR3 reads TGTGCCACCTGGGACTACCACAATGAGCAGTTCTTC. Its translation is CATWDYHNEQFF.

In this sample, this clone turned up once. The chain is built from TRBV27 and TRBJ2-7; D is unresolved. V lost 0 bases to trimming and J lost 0 bases, with 6 bases between them. The germline gives CDR1 MNHEY, CDR2 SMNVEV (reference sequence). This CDR3 is 14 amino acids long. Here the CDR3 reads CASSLSTLSYEQYF. The CDR3 DNA follows: TGTGCCAGCAGTTTATCGACCCTCTCCTACGAGCAGTACTTC.

V usage is TRBV15 and J usage is TRBJ2-7; weak D call: TRBD1 (6 bases). Germline lookup yields CDR1 LNHNV and CDR2 YYDKDF (reference sequence). V lost 8 bases and J 1 base, leaving 9 bases between the germline ends. The CDR3 totals 12 residues. The CDR3: CATEDSSYEQYF. The CDR3 DNA follows: TGTGCCACCGAGGACAGTTCCTACGAGCAGTACTTC.